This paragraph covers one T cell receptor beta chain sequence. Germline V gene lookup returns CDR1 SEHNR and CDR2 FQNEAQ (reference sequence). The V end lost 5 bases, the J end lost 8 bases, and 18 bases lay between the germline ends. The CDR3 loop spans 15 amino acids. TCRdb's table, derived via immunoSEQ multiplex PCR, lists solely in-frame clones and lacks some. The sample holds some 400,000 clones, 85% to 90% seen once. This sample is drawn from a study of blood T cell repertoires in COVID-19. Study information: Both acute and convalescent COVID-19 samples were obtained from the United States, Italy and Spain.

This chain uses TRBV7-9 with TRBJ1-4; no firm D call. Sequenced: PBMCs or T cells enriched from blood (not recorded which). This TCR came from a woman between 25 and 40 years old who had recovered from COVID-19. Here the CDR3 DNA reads TGTGCCAGCAGCCTACAACCGGCAGGTGAAGAAAAACTGTTTTTT. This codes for CASSLQPAGEEKLFF.